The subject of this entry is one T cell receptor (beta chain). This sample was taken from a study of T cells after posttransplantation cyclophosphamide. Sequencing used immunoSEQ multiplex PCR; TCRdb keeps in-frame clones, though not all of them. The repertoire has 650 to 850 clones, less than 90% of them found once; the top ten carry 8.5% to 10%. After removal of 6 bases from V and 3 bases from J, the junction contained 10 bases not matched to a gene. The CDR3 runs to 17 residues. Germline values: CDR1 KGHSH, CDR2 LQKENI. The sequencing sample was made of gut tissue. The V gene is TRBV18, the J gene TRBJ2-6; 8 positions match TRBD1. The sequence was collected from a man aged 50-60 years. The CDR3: CASSVDRALYGANVLTF. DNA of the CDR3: TGTGCCAGCTCCGTGGACAGGGCATTGTATGGGGCCAACGTCCTGACTTTC.